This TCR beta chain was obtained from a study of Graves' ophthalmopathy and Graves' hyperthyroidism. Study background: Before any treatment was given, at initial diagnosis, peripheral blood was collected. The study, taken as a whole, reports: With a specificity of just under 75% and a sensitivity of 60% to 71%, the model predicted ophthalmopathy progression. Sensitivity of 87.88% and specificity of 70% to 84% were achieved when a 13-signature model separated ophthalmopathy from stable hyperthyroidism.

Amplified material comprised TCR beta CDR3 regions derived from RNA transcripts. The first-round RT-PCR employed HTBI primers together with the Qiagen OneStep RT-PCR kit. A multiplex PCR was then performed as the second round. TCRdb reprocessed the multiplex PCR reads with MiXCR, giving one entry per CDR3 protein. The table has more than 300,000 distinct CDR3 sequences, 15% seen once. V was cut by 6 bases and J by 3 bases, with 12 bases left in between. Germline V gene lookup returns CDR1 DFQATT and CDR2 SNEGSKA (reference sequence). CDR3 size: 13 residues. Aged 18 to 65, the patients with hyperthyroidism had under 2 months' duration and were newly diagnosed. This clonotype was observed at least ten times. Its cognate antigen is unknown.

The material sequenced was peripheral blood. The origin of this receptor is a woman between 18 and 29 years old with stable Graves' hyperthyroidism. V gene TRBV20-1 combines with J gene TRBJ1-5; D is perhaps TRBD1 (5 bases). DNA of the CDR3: TGCAGTGCCGTCCGGGACCTCAATCAGCCCCAGCATTTT. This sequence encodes CSAVRDLNQPQHF.